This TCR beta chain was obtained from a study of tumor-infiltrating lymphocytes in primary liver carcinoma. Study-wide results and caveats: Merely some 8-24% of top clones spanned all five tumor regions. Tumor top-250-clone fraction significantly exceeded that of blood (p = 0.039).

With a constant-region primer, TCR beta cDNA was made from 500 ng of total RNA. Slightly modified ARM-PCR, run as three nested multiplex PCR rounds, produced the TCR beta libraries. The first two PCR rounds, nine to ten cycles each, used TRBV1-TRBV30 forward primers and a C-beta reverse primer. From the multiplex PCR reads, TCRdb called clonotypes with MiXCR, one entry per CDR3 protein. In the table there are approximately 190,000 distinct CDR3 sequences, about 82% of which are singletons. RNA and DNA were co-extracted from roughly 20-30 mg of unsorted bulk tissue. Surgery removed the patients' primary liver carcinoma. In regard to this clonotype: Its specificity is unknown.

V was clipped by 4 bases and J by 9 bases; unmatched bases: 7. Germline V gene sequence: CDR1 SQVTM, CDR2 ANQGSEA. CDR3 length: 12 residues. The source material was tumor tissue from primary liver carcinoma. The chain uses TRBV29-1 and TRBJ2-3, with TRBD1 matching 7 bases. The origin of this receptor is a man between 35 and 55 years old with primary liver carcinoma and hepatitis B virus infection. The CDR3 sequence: CSVGGKGATQYF. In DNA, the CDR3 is TGCAGCGTTGGTGGCAAGGGGGCAACGCAGTATTTT.